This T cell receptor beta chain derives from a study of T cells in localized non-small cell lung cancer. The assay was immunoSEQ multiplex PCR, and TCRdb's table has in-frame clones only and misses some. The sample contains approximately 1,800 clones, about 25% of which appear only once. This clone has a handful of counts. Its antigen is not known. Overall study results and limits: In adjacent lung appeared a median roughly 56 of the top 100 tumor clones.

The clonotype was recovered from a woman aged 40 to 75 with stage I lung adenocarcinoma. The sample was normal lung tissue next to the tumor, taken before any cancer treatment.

The CDR3 spells CASSRDSLLHLAKNIQYF. Here the CDR3 DNA reads TGTGCCAGCAGCCGGGACAGCCTCCTACATCTAGCCAAAAACATTCAGTACTTC. V is TRBV9 and J is TRBJ2-4, with 7 bases fitting TRBD1. Trimming removed 4 bases from V and 0 bases from J; junction bases left unmatched: 13. Germline V CDR1 and CDR2: SGDLS, YYNGEE. The CDR3 spans 18 residues.